This TCR beta chain was found in a study of response to subunit inactivated influenza vaccine. In TCRdb, the RT-PCR reads were re-called with MiXCR into one record per CDR3 protein. The table lists hundreds of thousands of distinct CDR3 sequences, about 11% of them singletons. This clonotype was recorded at least ten times. Another study also made use of these data, one on T cells expressing NK-cell markers. That study adds: UMIs accompanied the 5'RACE template switching by which TCR beta cDNA was made. Leadership of the CD3+CD56-NKG2C+ fraction also belonged to these clonotypes in several donors.

This TCR came from a man aged 45-60 years who received an inactivated influenza vaccine. Sequenced here: PBMCs from blood, sampled on the day of vaccination.

In nucleotides, the CDR3 is TGTGCCTGGAGTTACTTTCCCCCATGGGGGGCTAGCACAGATACGCAGTATTTT. Translation: CAWSYFPPWGASTDTQYF. The chain has TRBV30 and TRBJ2-3; D may match TRBD1 or TRBD2 (6 bases each). Trimming shortened V by 2 bases and J by 0 bases, and 21 bases separated the two germline ends. The CDR3 loop spans 18 amino acids. CDR1 GTSNPN and CDR2 SVGIG come from the germline V gene (reference sequence).